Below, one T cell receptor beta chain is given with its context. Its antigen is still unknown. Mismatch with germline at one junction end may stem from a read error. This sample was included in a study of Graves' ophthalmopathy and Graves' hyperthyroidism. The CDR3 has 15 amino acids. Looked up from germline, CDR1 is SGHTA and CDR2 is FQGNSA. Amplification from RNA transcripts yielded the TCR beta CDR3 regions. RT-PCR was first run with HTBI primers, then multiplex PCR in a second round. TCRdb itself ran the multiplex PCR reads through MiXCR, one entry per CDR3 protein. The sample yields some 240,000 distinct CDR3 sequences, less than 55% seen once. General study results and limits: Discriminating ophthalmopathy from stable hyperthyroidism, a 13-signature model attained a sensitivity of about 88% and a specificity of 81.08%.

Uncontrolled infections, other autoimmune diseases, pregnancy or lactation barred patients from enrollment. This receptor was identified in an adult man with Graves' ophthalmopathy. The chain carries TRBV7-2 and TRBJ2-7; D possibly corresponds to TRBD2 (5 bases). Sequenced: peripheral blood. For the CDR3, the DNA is TGTGCCAGCAGCCTCGGGATCGGCGGATCCTACAAGCAGTACTTC. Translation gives CASSLGIGGSYKQYF.